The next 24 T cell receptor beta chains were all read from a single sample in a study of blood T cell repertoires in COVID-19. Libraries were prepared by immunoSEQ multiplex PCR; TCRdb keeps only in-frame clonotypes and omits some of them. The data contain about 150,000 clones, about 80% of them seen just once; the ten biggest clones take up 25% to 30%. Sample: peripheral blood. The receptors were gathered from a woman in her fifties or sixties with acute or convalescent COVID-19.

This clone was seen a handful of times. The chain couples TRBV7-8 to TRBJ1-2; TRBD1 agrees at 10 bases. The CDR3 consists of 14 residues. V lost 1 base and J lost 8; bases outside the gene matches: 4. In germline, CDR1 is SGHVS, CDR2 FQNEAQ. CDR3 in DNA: TGTGCCAGCAGCTTAGGGACAGGGGGACGGGGCTACACCTTC. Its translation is CASSLGTGGRGYTF.

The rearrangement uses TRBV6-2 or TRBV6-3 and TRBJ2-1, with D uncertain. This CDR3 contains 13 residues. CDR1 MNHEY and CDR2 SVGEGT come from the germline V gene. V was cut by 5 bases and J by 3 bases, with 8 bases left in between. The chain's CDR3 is CASSPPIYNEQFF. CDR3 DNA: TGTGCCAGCAGTCCGCCTATCTACAATGAGCAGTTCTTC.

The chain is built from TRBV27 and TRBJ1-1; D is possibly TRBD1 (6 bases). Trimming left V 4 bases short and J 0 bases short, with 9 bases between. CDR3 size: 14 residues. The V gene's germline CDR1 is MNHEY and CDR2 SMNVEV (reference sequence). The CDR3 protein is CASSSQGLNTEAFF. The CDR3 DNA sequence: TGTGCCAGCAGTTCTCAGGGGTTGAACACTGAAGCTTTCTTT.

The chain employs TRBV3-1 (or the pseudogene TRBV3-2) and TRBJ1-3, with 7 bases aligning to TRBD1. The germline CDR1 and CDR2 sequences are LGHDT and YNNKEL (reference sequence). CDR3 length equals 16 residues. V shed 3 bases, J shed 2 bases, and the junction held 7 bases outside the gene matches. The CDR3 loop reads CASSQARDRAGNTIYF. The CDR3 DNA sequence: TGTGCCAGCAGCCAGGCCCGGGACAGAGCTGGAAACACCATATATTTT.

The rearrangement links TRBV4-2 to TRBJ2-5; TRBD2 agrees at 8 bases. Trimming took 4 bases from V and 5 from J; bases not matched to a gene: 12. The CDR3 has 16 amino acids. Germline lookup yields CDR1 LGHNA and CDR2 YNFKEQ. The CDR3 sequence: CASSPRGSGGLETQYF. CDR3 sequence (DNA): TGTGCCAGCAGCCCCCGAGGGAGCGGGGGTTTGGAGACCCAGTACTTC.

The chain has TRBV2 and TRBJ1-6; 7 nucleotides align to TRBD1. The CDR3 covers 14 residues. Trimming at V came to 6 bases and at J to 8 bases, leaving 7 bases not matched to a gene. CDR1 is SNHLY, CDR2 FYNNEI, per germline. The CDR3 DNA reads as TGTGCCAGCAGAATAACAGGGGCTCATTCACCCCTCCACTTT. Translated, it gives CASRITGAHSPLHF.

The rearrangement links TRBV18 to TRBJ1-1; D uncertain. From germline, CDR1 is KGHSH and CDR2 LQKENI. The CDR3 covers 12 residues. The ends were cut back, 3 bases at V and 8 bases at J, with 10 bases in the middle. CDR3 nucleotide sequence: TGTGCCAGCTCACCGTCGTCCCGGGAAGCTTTCTTT. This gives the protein CASSPSSREAFF. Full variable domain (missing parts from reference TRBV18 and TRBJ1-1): NAGVMQNPRHLVRRRGQEARLRCSPMKGHSHVYWYRQLPEEGLKFMVYLQKENIIDESGMPKERFSAEFPKEGPSILRIQQVVRGDSAAYFCASSPSSREAFFGQGTRLTVV.

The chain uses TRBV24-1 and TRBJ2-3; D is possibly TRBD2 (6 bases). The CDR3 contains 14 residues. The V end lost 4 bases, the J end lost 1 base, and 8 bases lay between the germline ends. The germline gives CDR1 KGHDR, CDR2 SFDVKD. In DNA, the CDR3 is TGTGCCACCAGTGAGGGGGGAGGCACAGATACGCAGTATTTT. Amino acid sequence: CATSEGGGTDTQYF.

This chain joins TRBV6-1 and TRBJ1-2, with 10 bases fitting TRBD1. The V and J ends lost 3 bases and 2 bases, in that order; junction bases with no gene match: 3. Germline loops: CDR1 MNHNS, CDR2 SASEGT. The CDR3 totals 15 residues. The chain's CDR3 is CASSEAGQGNYGYTF. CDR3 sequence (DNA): TGTGCCAGCAGTGAGGCGGGACAGGGGAACTATGGCTACACCTTC.

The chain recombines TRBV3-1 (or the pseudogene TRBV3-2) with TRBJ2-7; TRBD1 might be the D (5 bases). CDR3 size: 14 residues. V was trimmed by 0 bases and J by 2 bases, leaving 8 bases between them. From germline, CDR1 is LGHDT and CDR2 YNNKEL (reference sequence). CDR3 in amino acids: CASSQDQGPYEQYF. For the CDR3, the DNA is TGTGCCAGCAGCCAAGATCAGGGCCCCTACGAGCAGTACTTC.

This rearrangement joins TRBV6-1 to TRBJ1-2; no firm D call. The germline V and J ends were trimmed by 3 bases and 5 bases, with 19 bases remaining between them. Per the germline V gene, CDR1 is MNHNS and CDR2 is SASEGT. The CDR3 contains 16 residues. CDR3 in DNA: TGTGCCAGCAGTGAGGCAGGTTCGTTGGGCAGATATGGCTACACCTTC. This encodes CASSEAGSLGRYGYTF.

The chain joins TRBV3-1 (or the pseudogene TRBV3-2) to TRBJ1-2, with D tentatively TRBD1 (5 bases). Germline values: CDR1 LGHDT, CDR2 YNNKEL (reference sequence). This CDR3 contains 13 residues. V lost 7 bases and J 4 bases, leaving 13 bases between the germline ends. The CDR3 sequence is CASTLGGGYGYTF. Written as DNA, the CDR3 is TGTGCCAGCACCCTCGGGGGGGGCTATGGCTACACCTTC.

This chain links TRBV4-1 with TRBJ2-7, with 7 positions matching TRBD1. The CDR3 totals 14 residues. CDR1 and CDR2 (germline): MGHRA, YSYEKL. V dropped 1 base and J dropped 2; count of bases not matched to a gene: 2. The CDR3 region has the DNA TGCGCCAGCAGCCAAGGGCAGGGGGCCTACGAGCAGTACTTC. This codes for CASSQGQGAYEQYF.

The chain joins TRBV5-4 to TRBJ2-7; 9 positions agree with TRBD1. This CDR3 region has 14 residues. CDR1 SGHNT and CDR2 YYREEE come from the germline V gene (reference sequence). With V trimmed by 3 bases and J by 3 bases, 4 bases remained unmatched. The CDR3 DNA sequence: TGTGCCAGCAGCTCACAGGGGGCGCGCTACGAGCAGTACGTC. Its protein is CASSSQGARYEQYV.

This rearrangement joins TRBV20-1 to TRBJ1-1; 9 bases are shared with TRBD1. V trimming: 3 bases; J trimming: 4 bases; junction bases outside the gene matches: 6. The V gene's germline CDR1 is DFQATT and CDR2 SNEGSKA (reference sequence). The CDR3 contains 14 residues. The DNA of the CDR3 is TGCAGTGCTAGTGGACAGGGGTGGGCCACTGAAGCTTTCTTT. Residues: CSASGQGWATEAFF.

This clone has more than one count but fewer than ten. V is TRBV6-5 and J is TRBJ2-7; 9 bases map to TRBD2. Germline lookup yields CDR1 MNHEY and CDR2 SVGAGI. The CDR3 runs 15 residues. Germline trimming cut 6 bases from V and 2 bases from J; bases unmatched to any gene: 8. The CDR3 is CASSLAGGVAYEQYF. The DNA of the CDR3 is TGTGCCAGCAGCCTCGCGGGGGGGGTAGCCTACGAGCAGTACTTC.

CDR3: CASSYIGQGADTQYF. In DNA, the CDR3 is TGTGCCAGCAGTTACATCGGACAGGGGGCTGATACGCAGTATTTT. This sequence joins TRBV6-6 and TRBJ2-3; 11 bases agree with TRBD1. V was clipped by 2 bases and J by 6 bases; unmatched bases: 4. CDR3 size: 15 residues. Looked up from germline, CDR1 is MNHNY and CDR2 is SVGAGI (reference sequence).

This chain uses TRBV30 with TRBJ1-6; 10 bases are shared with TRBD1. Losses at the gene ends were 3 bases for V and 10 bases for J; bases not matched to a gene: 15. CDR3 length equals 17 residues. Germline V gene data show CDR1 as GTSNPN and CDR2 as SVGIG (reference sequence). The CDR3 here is CAWRGTGDGGHRSPLHF. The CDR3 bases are TGTGCCTGGAGAGGGACAGGGGACGGGGGGCATAGATCACCCCTCCACTTT.

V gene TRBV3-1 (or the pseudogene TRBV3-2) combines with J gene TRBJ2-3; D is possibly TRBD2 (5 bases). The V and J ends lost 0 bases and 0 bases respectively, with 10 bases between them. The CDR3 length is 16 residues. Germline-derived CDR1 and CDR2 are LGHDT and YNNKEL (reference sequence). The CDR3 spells CASSQDRSGSTDTQYF. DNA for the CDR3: TGTGCCAGCAGCCAAGATAGGAGCGGAAGCACAGATACGCAGTATTTT.

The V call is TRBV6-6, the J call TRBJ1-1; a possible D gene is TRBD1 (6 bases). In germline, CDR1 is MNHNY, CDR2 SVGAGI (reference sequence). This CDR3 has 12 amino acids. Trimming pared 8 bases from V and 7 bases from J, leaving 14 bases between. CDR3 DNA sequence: TGTGCCAGCCGGTGGGGGCGCGGTGAAGCTTTCTTT. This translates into CASRWGRGEAFF.

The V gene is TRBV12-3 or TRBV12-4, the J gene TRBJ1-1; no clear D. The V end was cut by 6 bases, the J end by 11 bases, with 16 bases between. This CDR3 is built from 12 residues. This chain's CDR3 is CASRIQWSKAFF. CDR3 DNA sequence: TGTGCCAGCAGGATCCAATGGAGTAAGGCTTTCTTT.

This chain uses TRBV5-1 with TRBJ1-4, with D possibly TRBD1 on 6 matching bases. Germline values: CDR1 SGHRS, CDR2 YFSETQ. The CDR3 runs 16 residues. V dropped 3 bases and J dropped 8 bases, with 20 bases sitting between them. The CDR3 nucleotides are TGCGCCAGCAGCTCCCGGGACACCCTTAACCAAGAAAAACTGTTTTTT. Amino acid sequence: CASSSRDTLNQEKLFF.

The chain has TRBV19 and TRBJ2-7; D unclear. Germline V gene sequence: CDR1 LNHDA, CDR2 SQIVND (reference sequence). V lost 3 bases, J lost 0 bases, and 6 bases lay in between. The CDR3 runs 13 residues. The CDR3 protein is CASSITYSYEQYF. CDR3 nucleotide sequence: TGTGCCAGTAGTATCACATACTCCTACGAGCAGTACTTC.

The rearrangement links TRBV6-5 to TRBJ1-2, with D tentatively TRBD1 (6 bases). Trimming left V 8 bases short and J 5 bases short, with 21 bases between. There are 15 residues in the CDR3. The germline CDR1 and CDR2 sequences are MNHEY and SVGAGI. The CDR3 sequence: CASGTSAGTLYGYTF. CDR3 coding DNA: TGTGCCAGCGGGACCTCAGCCGGGACATTGTATGGCTACACCTTC.